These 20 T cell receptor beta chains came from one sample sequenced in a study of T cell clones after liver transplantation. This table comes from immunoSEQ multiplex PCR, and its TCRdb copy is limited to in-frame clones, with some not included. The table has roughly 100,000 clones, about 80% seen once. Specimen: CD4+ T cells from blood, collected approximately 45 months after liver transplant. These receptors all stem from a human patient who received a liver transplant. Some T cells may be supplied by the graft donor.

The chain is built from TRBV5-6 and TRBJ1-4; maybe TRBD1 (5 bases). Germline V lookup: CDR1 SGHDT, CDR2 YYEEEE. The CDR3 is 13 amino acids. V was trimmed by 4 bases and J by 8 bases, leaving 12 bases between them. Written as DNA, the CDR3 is TGTGCCAGCAGCCAACGACAGAGGGAAAAACTGTTTTTT. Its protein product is CASSQRQREKLFF.

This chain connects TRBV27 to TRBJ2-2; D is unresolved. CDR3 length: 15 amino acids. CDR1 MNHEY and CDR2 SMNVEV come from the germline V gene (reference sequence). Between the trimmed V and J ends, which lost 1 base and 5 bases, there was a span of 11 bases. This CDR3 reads CASSLYPGRTGELFF. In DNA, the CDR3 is TGTGCCAGCAGTTTATATCCAGGCCGGACCGGGGAGCTGTTTTTT.

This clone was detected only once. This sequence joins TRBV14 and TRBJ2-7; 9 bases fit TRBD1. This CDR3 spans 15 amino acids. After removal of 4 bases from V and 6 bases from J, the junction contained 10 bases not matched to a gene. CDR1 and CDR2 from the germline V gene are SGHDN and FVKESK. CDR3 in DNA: TGTGCCAGCAGCCTTCCGGACAGGGGCACCCTCGAGCAGTACTTC. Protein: CASSLPDRGTLEQYF.

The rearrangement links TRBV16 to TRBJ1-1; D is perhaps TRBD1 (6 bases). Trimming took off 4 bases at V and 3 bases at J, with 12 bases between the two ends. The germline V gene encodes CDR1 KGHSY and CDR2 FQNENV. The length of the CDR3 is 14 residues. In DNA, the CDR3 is TGTGCCAGCAGCCGCGACAGGCTCCACACTGAAGCTTTCTTT. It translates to CASSRDRLHTEAFF.

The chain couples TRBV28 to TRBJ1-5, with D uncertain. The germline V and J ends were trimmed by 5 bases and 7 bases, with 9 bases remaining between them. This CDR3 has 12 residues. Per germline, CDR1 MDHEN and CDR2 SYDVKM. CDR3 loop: CASSGILQPQHF. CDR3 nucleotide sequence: TGTGCCAGCAGTGGGATTCTCCAGCCCCAGCATTTT.

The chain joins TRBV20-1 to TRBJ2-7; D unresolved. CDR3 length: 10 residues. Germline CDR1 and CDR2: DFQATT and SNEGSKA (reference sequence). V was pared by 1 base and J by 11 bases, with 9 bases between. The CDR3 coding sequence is TGCAGTGCTAGAGTCGGTGAGGAGTACTTC. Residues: CSARVGEEYF.

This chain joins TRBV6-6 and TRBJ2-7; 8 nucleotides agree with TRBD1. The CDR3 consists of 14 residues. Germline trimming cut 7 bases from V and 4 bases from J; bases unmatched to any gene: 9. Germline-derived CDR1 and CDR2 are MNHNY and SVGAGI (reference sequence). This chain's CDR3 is CASNGQGANYEQYF. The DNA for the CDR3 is TGTGCCAGCAATGGCCAGGGGGCCAATTACGAGCAGTACTTC.

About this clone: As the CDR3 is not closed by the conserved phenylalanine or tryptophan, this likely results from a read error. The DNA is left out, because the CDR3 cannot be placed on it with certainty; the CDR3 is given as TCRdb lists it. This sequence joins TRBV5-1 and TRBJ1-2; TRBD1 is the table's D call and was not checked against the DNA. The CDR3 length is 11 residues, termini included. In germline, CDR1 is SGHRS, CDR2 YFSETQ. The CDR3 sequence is CASSLLANAVR.

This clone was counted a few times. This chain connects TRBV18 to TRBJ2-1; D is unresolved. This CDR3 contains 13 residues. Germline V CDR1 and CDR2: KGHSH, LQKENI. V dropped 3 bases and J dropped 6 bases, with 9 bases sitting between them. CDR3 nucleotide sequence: TGTGCCAGCTCACCTGGCAGGCCCAATGAGCAGTTCTTC. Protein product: CASSPGRPNEQFF.

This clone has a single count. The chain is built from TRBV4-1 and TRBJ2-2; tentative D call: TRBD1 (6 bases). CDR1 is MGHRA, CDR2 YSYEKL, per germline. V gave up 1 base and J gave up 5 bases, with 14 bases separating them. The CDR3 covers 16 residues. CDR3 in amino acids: CASSQGPLTGTGELFF. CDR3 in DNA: TGCGCCAGCAGCCAAGGCCCTCTCACAGGGACCGGGGAGCTGTTTTTT.

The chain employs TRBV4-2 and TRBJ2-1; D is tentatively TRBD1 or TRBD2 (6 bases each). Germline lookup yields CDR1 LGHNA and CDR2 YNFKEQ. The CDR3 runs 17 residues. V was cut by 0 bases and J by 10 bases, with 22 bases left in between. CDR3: CASSQDPLRGAFFEQFF. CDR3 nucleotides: TGTGCCAGCAGCCAAGATCCGTTAAGGGGGGCCTTTTTCGAGCAGTTCTTC.

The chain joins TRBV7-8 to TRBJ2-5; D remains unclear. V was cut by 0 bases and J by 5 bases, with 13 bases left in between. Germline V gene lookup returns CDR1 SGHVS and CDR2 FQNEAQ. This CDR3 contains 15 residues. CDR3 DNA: TGTGCCAGCAGCTTAGCGCTTGGCGAATTGGAGACCCAGTACTTC. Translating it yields CASSLALGELETQYF.

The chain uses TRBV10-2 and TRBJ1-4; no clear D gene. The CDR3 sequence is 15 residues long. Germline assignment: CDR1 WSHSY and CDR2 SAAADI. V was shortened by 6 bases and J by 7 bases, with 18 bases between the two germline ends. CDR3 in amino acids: CASSSRERRGEKLFF. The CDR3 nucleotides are TGCGCCAGCAGCTCCCGGGAACGCCGGGGTGAAAAACTGTTTTTT.

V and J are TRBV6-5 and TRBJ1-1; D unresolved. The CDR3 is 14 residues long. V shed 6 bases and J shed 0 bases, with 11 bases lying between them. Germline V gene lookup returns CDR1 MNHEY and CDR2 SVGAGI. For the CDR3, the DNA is TGTGCCAGCAGGGACTCTTGGGTGAACACTGAAGCTTTCTTT. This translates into CASRDSWVNTEAFF.

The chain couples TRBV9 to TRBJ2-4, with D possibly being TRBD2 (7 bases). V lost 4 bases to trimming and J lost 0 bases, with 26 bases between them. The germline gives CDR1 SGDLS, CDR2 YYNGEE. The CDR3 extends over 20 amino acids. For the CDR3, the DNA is TGTGCCAGCAGCCCCCATCTCGGGGGGCCGGGGATGTTAGCCAAAAACATTCAGTACTTC. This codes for CASSPHLGGPGMLAKNIQYF.

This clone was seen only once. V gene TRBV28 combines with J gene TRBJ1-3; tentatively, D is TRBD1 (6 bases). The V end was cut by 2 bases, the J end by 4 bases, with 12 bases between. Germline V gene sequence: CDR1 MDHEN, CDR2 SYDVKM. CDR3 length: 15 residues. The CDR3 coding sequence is TGTGCCAGCAGTTTAAAGCGGGGGGCGGGAAACACCATATATTTT. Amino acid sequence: CASSLKRGAGNTIYF.

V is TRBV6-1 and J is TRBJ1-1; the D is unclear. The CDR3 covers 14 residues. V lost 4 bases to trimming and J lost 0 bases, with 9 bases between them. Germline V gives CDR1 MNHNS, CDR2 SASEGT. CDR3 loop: CASSVEGMNTEAFF. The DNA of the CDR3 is TGTGCCAGCAGTGTAGAAGGGATGAACACTGAAGCTTTCTTT.

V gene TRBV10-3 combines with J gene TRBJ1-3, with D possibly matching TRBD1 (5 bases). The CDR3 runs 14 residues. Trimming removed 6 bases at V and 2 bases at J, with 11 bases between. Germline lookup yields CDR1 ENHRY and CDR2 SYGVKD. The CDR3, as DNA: TGTGCCATCAGCCCCAGGGAGCCTGGAAACACCATATATTTT. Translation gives CAISPREPGNTIYF.

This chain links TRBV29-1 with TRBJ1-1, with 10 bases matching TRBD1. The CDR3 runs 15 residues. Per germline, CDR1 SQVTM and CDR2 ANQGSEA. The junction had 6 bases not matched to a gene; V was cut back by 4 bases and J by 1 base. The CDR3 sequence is CSVGQGAIGNTEAFF. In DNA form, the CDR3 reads TGCAGCGTTGGACAGGGGGCGATTGGGAACACTGAAGCTTTCTTT.

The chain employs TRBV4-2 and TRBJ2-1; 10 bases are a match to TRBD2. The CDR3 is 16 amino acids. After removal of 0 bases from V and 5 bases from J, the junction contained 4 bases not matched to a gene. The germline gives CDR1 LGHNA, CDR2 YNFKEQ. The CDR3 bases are TGTGCCAGCAGCCAAGAGTCCGGGACTAGCGACAATGAGCAGTTCTTC. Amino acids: CASSQESGTSDNEQFF.